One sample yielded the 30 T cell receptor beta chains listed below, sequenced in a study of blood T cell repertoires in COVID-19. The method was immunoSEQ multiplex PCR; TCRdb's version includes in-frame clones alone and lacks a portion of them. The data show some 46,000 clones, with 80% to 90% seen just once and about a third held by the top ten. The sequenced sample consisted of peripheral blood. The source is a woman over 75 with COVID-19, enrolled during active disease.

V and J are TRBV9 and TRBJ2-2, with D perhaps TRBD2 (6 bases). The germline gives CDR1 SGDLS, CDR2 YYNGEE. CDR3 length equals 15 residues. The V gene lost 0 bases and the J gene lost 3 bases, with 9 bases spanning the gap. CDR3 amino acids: CASSVEWGDTGELFF. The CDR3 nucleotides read TGTGCCAGCAGCGTAGAGTGGGGGGACACCGGGGAGCTGTTTTTT.

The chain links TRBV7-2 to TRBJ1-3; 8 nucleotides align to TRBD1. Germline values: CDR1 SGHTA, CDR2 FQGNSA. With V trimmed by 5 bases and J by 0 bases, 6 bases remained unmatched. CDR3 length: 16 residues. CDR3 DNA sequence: TGTGCCAGCAGCCTCACAGGGGGTATCTCTGGAAACACCATATATTTT. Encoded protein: CASSLTGGISGNTIYF.

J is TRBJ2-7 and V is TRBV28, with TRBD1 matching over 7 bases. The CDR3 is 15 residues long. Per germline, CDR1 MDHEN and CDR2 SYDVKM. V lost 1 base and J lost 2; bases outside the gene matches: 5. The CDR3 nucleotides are TGTGCCAGCAGTTTATCGACAGGGCCTCCCTACGAGCAGTACTTC. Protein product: CASSLSTGPPYEQYF.

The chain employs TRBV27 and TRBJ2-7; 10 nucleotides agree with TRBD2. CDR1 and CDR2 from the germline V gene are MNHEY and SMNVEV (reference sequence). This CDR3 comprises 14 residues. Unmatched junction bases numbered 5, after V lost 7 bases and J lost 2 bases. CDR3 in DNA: TGTGCCAGCAAACAACTAGCGGGGACCTACGAGCAGTACTTC. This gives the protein CASKQLAGTYEQYF.

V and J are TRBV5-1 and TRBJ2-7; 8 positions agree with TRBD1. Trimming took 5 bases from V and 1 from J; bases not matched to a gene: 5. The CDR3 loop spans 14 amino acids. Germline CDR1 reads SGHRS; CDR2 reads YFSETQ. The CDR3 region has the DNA TGCGCCAGCAGGCCCCGACAGGGGTCCTACGAGCAGTACTTC. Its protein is CASRPRQGSYEQYF. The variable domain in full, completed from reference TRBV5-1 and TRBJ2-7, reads KAGVTQTPRYLIKTRGQQVTLSCSPISGHRSVSWYQQTPGQGLQFLFEYFSETQRNKGNFPGRFSGRQFSNSRSEMNVSTLELGDSALYLCASRPRQGSYEQYFGPGTRLTVT.

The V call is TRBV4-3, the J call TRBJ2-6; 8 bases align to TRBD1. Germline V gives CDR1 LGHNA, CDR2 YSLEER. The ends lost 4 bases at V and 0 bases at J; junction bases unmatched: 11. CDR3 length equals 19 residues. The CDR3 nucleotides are TGCGCCAGCAGCCGAGTTGTCCAGGGGGCGAGCTCTGGGGCCAACGTCCTGACTTTC. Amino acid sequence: CASSRVVQGASSGANVLTF.

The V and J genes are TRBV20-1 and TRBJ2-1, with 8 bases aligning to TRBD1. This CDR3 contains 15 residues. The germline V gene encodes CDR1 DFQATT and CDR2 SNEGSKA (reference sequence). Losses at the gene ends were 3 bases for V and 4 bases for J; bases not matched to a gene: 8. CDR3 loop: CSASPRDRRYNEQFF. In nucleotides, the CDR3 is TGCAGTGCTAGTCCCCGGGACAGGAGGTACAATGAGCAGTTCTTC.

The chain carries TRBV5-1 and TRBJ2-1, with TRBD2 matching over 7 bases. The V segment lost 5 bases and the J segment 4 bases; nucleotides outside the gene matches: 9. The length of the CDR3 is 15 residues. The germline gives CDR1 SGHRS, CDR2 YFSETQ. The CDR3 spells CASSDTGGLYNEQFF. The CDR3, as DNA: TGCGCCAGCAGTGATACGGGGGGACTATACAATGAGCAGTTCTTC.

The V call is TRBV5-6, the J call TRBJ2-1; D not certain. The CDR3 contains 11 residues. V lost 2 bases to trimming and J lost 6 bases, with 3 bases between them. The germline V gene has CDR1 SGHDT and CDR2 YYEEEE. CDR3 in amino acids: CASSFINEQFF. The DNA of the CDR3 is TGTGCCAGCAGCTTCATCAATGAGCAGTTCTTC.

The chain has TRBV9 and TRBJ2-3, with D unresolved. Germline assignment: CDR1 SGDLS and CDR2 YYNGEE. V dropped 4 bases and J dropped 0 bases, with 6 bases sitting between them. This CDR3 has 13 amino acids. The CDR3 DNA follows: TGTGCCAGCAGCCAACTTAGCACAGATACGCAGTATTTT. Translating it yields CASSQLSTDTQYF.

This chain's CDR3 is CSARPTDTQYF. CDR3 bases: TGCAGTGCTAGACCAACAGATACGCAGTATTTT. The chain carries TRBV20-1 and TRBJ2-3, with unresolved D. CDR1 is DFQATT and CDR2 is SNEGSKA in the germline V gene (reference sequence). With 2 bases removed from V and 3 bases from J, the gap between germline ends came to 3 bases. The CDR3 extends over 11 amino acids.

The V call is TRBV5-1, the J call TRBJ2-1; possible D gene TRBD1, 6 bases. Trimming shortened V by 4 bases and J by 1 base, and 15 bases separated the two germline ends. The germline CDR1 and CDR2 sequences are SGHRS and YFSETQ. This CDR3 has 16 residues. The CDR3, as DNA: TGCGCCAGCAGCAGTTCAGGGGCCCTTTCCTACAATGAGCAGTTCTTC. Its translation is CASSSSGALSYNEQFF.

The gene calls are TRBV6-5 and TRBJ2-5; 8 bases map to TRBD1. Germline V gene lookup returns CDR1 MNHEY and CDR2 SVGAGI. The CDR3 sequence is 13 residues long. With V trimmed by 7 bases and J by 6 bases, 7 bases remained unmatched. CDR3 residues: CASTTDRGKTQYF. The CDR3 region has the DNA TGTGCCAGCACCACAGACAGGGGCAAGACCCAGTACTTC.

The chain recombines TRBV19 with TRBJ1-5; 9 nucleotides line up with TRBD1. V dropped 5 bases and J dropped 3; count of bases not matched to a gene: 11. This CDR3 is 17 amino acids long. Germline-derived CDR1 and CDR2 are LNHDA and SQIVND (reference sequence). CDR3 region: CASSPREGQGYNQPQHF. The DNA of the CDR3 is TGTGCCAGTAGTCCCAGAGAGGGACAGGGTTACAATCAGCCCCAGCATTTT.

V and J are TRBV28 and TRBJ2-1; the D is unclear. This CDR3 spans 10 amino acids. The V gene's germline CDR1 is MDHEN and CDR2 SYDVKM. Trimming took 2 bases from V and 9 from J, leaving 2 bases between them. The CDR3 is CASSLREQFF. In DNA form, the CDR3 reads TGTGCCAGCAGTTTACGTGAGCAGTTCTTC.

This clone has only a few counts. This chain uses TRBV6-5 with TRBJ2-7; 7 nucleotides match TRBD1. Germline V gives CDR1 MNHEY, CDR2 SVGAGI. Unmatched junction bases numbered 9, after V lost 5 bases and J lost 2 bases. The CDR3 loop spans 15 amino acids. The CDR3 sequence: CASSPTRQGPYEQYF. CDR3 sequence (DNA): TGTGCCAGCAGTCCGACTCGACAGGGTCCCTACGAGCAGTACTTC.

This chain's CDR3 is CASSPERTGSYNEQFF. CDR3 in DNA: TGTGCCAGCAGTCCGGAAAGGACAGGTTCCTACAATGAGCAGTTCTTC. This chain links TRBV28 with TRBJ2-1; 7 bases map to TRBD1. J was trimmed by 1 base and V by 5 bases; bases with no gene match: 8. CDR1 is MDHEN and CDR2 is SYDVKM in the germline V gene. This CDR3 has 16 residues.

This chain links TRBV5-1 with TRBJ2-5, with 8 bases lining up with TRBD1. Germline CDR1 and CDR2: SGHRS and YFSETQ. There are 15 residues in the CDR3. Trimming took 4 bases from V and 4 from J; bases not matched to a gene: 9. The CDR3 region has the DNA TGCGCCAGCAGCGTAGACAGGGGCTCCGGAGAGACCCAGTACTTC. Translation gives CASSVDRGSGETQYF.

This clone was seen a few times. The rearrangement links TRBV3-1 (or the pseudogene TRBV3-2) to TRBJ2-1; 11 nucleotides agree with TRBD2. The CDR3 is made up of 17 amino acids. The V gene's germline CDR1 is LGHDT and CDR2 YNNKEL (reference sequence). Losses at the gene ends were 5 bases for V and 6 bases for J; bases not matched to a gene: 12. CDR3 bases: TGTGCCAGCAGCAAGAGGGGACTAGCGGAGGGGGGCAATGAGCAGTTCTTC. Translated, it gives CASSKRGLAEGGNEQFF.

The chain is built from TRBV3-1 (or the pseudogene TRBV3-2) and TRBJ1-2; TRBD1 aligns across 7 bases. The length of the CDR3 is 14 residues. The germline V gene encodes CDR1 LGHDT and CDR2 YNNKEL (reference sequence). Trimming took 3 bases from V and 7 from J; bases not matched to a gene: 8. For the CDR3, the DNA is TGTGCCAGCAGCCAGAGACAGGGAATCTTTGGCTACACCTTC. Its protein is CASSQRQGIFGYTF.

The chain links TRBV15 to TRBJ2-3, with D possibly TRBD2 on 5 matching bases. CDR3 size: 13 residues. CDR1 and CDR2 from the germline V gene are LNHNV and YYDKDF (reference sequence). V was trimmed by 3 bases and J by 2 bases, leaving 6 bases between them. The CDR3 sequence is CATSRRATDTQYF. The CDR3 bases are TGTGCCACCAGCAGGCGGGCCACAGATACGCAGTATTTT.

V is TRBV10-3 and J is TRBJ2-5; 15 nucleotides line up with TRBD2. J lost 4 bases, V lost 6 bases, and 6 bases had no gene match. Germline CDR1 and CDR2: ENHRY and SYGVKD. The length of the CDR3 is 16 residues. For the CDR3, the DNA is TGTGCCATCAGCCAAGGGGGACTAGCGGGAGGAGAGACCCAGTACTTC. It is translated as CAISQGGLAGGETQYF.

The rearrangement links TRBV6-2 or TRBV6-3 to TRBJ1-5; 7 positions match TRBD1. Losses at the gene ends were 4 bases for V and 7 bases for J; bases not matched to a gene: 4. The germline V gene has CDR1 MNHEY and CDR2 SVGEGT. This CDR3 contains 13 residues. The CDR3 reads CASSLGQPQPQHF. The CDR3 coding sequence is TGTGCCAGCAGTTTGGGACAGCCACAGCCCCAGCATTTT.

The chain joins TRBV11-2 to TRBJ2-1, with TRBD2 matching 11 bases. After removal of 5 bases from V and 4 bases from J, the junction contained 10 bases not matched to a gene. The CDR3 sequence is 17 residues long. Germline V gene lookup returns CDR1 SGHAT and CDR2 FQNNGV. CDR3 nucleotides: TGTGCCAGCAGCCCCCGGGGTAGCGGGGGGGGATACAATGAGCAGTTCTTC. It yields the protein CASSPRGSGGGYNEQFF.

The CDR3 is CASSVTGTYEQYF. The CDR3 nucleotides are TGTGCCAGCAGTGTGACAGGGACCTACGAGCAGTACTTC. The V call is TRBV12-3 or TRBV12-4, the J call TRBJ2-7; 7 bases align to TRBD1. The V gene end was trimmed by 5 bases and the J gene end by 2 bases; junction bases not matched to a gene: 3. There are 13 residues in the CDR3.

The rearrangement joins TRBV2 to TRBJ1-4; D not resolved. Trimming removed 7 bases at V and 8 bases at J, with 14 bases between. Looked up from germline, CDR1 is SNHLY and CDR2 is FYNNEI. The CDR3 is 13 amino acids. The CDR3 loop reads CASTGKGGEKLFF. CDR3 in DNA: TGTGCCAGCACCGGGAAGGGTGGGGAAAAACTGTTTTTT.

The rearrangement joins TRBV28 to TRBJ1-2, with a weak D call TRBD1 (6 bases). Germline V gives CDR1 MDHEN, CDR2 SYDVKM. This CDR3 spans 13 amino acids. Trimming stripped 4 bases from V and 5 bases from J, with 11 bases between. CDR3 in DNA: TGTGCCAGCAGTTCGCCGGGACAATATGGCTACACCTTC. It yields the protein CASSSPGQYGYTF.

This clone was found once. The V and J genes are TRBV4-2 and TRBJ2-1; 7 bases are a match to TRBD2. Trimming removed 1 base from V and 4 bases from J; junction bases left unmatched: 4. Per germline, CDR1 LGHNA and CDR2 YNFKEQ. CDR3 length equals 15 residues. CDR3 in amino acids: CASSQVLRGYNEQFF. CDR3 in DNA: TGTGCCAGCAGCCAAGTGTTGCGGGGGTACAATGAGCAGTTCTTC.

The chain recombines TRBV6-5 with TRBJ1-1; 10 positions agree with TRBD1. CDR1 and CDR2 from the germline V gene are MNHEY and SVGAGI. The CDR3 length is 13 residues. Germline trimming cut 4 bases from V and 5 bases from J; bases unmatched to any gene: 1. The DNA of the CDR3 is TGTGCCAGCAGTTGGGGACAGGGGACTGAAGCTTTCTTT. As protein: CASSWGQGTEAFF.

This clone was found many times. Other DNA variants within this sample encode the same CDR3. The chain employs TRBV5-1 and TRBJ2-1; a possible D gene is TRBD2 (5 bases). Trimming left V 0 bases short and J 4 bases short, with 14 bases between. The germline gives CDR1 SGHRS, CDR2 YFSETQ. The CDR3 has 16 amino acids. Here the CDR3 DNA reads TGCGCCAGCAGCTTGGCGGGGTTTGGGGTGTACAATGAGCAGTTCTTC. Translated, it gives CASSLAGFGVYNEQFF.